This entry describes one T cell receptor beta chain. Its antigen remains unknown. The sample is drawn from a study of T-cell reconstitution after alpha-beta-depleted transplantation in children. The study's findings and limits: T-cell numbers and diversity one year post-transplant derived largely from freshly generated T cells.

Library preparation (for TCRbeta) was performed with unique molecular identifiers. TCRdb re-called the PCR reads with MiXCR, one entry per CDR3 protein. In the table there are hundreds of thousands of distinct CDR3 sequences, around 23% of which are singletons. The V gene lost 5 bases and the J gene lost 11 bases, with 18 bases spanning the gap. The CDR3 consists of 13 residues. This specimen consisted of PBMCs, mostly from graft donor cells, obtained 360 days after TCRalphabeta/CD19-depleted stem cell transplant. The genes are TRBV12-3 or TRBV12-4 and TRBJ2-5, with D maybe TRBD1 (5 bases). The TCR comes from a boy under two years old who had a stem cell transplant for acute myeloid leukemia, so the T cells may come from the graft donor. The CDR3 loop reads CASSPPGQMIQYF. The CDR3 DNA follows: TGTGCCAGCAGTCCTCCCGGACAAATGATTCAGTACTTC.